This T cell receptor (beta chain) was observed in a study of vaccination and CD4 T cells after COVID-19. About the research overall: The stimulus for the cells was overlapping spike peptides derived from SARS-CoV-2, HCoV-NL63, HCoV-OC43 and HCoV-229E.

Findings and caveats of the study: Convalescent patients gained a median approximately 88% of their reactive clones only post-vaccination.

The Oncomine TCR Beta short-read assay sequenced DNA from cultured CD4+ T cells. MiXCR, applied by TCRdb to the PCR reads, yields one record per CDR3 protein. The table records over 15,000 distinct CDR3 sequences, 58% of them present only once. As to treatment: roughly ten-day PBMC culture with coronavirus spike peptide pools or control peptides (ViraFEST assay). This clonotype occurred a few times. Antigen specificity is unknown. Sample: CD4+ T cells from blood, cultured in vitro. The origin of this receptor is a human donor who had recovered from COVID-19.

CDR3 region: CSARRQGVGSYNSPLHF. The CDR3 region has the DNA TGCAGTGCTAGACGACAGGGGGTGGGCTCCTATAATTCACCCCTCCACTTT. The chain employs TRBV20-1 and TRBJ1-6, with 9 bases lining up with TRBD1. Germline V gene sequence: CDR1 DFQATT, CDR2 SNEGSKA (reference sequence). The CDR3 sequence is 17 residues long. Trimming took 2 bases from V and 0 from J; bases not matched to a gene: 5.